This T cell receptor (beta chain) is from a study of OX40 agonist ivuxolimab in advanced cancers. Overall study context: Partial responses were observed in three patients, of whom one had hepatocellular carcinoma and two had cutaneous melanoma. Study results and caveats: Expansion of clones was among the lowest in partial responders at 0.1-3.0 mg/kg. Antigen targets of the expanded peripheral T cells went undetermined. Some of the nonresponding patients also showed low levels of normalized T-cell clonal expansion.

The V gene's germline CDR1 is SGHTA and CDR2 FQGNSA. V was cut by 2 bases and J by 5 bases, with 4 bases left in between. The CDR3 totals 11 residues. Concerning this clone itself: Its specificity is not known.

Profiling relied on immunoSEQ multiplex PCR, and the TCRdb table lists in-frame clones only, not all of them. The sample includes roughly 49,000 clones, under 90% of them seen just once. V gene TRBV7-2 combines with J gene TRBJ2-7; D is ambiguous. The origin of this receptor is an adult with an advanced solid tumor such as melanoma, head and neck, liver or kidney cancer. The starting material was CD4+ or CD8+ T cells sorted from blood, obtained in a trial of the OX40 agonist ivuxolimab. The CDR3 DNA sequence: TGTGCCAGCAGCTTATGGAACGAGCAGTACTTC. Its translation is CASSLWNEQYF.